This TCR beta chain was sequenced during a study of cytomegalovirus exposure and HLA in healthy donors. For the study at large: As released early, the data held about 85 million unique TCRs from HLA-typed donors. Caucasian-associated ancestry cluster membership applied to approximately 81% of nearly 400 genotyped donors. Regarding the study as a whole: A later examination showed that TCR association rates differed by HLA locus, with DRB1 most and HLA-C fewest.

Primers: 60 Vbeta forward and 13 Jbeta reverse. Profiled with immunoSEQ multiplex PCR; TCRdb holds only in-frame clones, not every one. The sample data list roughly 58,000 clones. The V and J ends lost 0 bases and 6 bases, in that order; junction bases with no gene match: 9. This CDR3 has 15 amino acids. The germline V gene encodes CDR1 GTSNPN and CDR2 SVGIG (reference sequence). Concerning this clone itself: Its specificity is not known.

This clonotype originated in a woman aged 50 to 60 in good health and CMV-seropositive. What was sequenced was PBMCs. The chain links TRBV30 to TRBJ1-1, with 8 bases aligning to TRBD1. The CDR3 region has the DNA TGTGCCTGGAGTGTACGTGTCAGGGGGCGTGCTGAAGCTTTCTTT. Its protein is CAWSVRVRGRAEAFF.